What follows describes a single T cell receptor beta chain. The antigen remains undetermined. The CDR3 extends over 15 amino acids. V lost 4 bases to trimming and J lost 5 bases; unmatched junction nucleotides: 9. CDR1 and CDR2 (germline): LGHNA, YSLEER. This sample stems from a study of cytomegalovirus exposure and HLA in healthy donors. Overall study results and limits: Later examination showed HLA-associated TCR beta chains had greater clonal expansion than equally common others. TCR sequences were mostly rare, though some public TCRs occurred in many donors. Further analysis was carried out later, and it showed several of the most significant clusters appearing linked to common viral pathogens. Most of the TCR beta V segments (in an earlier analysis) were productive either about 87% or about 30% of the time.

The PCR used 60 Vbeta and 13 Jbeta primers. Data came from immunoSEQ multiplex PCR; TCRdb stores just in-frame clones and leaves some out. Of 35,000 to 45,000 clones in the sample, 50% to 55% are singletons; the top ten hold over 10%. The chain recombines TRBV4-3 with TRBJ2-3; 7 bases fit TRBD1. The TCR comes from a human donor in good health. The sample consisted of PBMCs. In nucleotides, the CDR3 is TGCGCCAGCAGCCCATCGAGGGGGCGTGGAGATACGCAGTATTTT. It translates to CASSPSRGRGDTQYF.